Listed below are T cell receptor beta chains from one sample, sequenced in a study of cytomegalovirus exposure and HLA in healthy donors. The assay was immunoSEQ multiplex PCR, and TCRdb's table has in-frame clones only and misses some. The sample includes about 130,000 clones, around 70% of them seen just once. The sample was PBMCs. Receptors originate from a man aged 30-40 years in good health and CMV-seronegative. Each CDR3 is given with its conserved first and last residue. A D gene is named only where the DNA matches it firmly. Some rows have no size entry. The others give once, few or many, or a class for an expanded clone.

V: TRBV27; D: TRBD1; size: NA; J: TRBJ2-7; DNA: TGTGCCAGCACCCAGACAGGGTCTGGCGACGAGCAGTACTTC; CDR3: CASTQTGSGDEQYF
V: TRBV4-3; D: TRBD2; size: medium-sized; J: TRBJ2-1; DNA: TGCGCCAGCAGCCAAGATGTCAGCGGGAGGAACAATGAGCAGTTCTTC; CDR3: CASSQDVSGRNNEQFF
V: TRBV19; D: TRBD1; size: NA; J: TRBJ1-5; DNA: TGTGCCAGTAGTATTGCCCGGGACAGAAATCAGCCCCAGCATTTT; CDR3: CASSIARDRNQPQHF
V: TRBV7-6; D: TRBD1; size: once; J: TRBJ2-7; DNA: TGTGCCAGCAGCTTAGCGGGGGGGACAGGGGCAAACGAGCAGTACTTC; CDR3: CASSLAGGTGANEQYF
V: TRBV25-1; D: TRBD2; size: few; J: TRBJ2-3; DNA: TGTGCCAGCAGTGGAACTAGCGGGGAAACAGATACGCAGTATTTT; CDR3: CASSGTSGETDTQYF
V: TRBV29-1; D: TRBD2; size: NA; J: TRBJ2-1; DNA: TGCAGCGCAAGACTAGCGGGGGTCAATGAGCAGTTCTTC; CDR3: CSARLAGVNEQFF
V: TRBV7-9; D: NA; size: NA; J: TRBJ1-2; DNA: TGTGCCAGCAGCTTACCTCAGGGGTCCTACACCTTC; CDR3: CASSLPQGSYTF
V: TRBV13; D: TRBD2; size: NA; J: TRBJ2-1; DNA: TGTGCCAGCAGCCCCCCAGGTGTGGGACTAGCGGGGGGTGGTGAGCAGTTCTTC; CDR3: CASSPPGVGLAGGGEQFF
V: TRBV28; D: TRBD1; size: NA; J: TRBJ1-5; DNA: TGTGCCAGCACCATTGGAGGGGGCGGCCAGCCCCAGCATTTT; CDR3: CASTIGGGGQPQHF
V: TRBV5-1; D: NA; size: once; J: TRBJ2-7; DNA: TGCGCCAGCAGCTTGAGCTTTACAGGGTACGAGCAGTACTTC; CDR3: CASSLSFTGYEQYF
V: TRBV7-9; D: TRBD1; size: NA; J: TRBJ1-2; DNA: TGTGCCAGCAGCTCTGAGGGACAGGGGTCAGGAGGCTACACCTTC; CDR3: CASSSEGQGSGGYTF
V: TRBV19; D: NA; size: NA; J: TRBJ2-1; DNA: TGTGCCAGTAGCTCTACGATAGCAACTGAGCAGTTCTTC; CDR3: CASSSTIATEQFF
V: TRBV18; D: NA; size: NA; J: TRBJ1-5; DNA: TGTGCCAGCTCACCAGAAGGGGCTGGCGTTAGCAATCAGCCCCAGCATTTT; CDR3: CASSPEGAGVSNQPQHF
V: TRBV5-1; D: TRBD2; size: NA; J: TRBJ2-2; DNA: TGCGCCACCCAGAGACTAGCGGAGCACACCGGGGAGCTGTTTTTT; CDR3: CATQRLAEHTGELFF
V: TRBV19; D: TRBD1; size: few; J: TRBJ2-3; DNA: TGTGCCAGCCGCTGGAGGGACAGGGGGACAGATACGCAGTATTTT; CDR3: CASRWRDRGTDTQYF
V: TRBV7-3; D: TRBD2; size: few; J: TRBJ2-6; DNA: TGTGCCAGCAGCTTATCGGGGCTAGCGGTCTCTGGGGCCAACGTCCTGACTTTC; CDR3: CASSLSGLAVSGANVLTF